Detailed here is one T cell receptor beta chain. The target of this receptor is not known. The sample holds no much larger clone one base away, and base qualities are not on file. The sample belongs to a study of CD4 T cell repertoires in COVID-19 (dated by TCRdb to the early 2020s). For context, the study as a whole: To analyze cross-reactivity, the CFSE-low cells were expanded with IL-2 for approximately 9 days and then labeled again and restimulated with spike proteins from other coronaviruses. In COVID-19-recovered individuals, the study described naturally processed CD4+ T cell responses to SARS-CoV-2 spike and nucleoprotein and used TCR Vbeta sequencing to evaluate clonal composition. In a few recovered individuals, the TCR Vbeta repertoire of SARS-CoV-2-reactive T cells was analyzed at the subset level.

Here is what the overall study found, with its caveats: Two or all three memory subsets shared several of the most expanded SARS-CoV-2-reactive clonotypes, which suggests intraclonal diversification. Consistent with cross-reactivity, between about 6.5 and 27% of SARS-CoV-2 clonotypes also showed up in secondary cultures stimulated with SARS-CoV and/or HKU1 spike.

The method was the immunoSEQ multiplex PCR assay. The original methods were these. The Chao-Jaccard similarity index and the number of shared clonotypes were used to measure repertoire overlap between subsets. The immuneACCESS repertoire file appears here via TCRdb, limited to in-frame rearrangements. These files lack a portion of the clones; in checked studies, under half of the deficit traces to unresolved V genes, and the cause of the others is not known. V, J and clone size were drawn from that table, and D and trimming were deduced from the DNA. The sample table lists approximately 75,000 clones, roughly 85% of them with a count of one. The ten largest clonotypes hold 0.45% to 0.6% of the sample. The cysteine opens and the phenylalanine closes a CDR3 of 12 amino acids. The kept DNA is CDR3 alone, 36 bases in frame from the first base. Per the germline V gene, SQVTM is the CDR1 and ANQGSEA is the CDR2. V has 7 bases trimmed and J has 6 bases trimmed; junction bases matching no gene number 5.

The intended sense of this specimen's time point label: sample from a COVID-19-recovered individual after infection. The donors were patients who had gone through COVID-19 ranging from mild to severe and had recovered. Memory T cell samples that were not cultured were sequenced immediately after ex vivo isolation. From peripheral blood mononuclear cells, the researchers isolated CD4+ total memory, central memory, effector memory and circulating T follicular helper cells. The material sequenced was CD4+ T cells from peripheral blood, taken after recovery from COVID-19. The chain is made from TRBV29-1 and TRBJ2-2; 7 of the junction bases match TRBD1. The sequence came from a human donor who had COVID-19. The nucleotide sequence is TGCAGCGCACGACAGGGCGCCGGGGAGCTGTTTTTT. This sequence encodes CSARQGAGELFF.